Each of the 15 T cell receptor beta chains below was sequenced from the same sample in a study of blood T cells in healthy people across ages. It was with a sample-barcoded 5' primer and a J-beta primer mix that a second PCR of roughly 7 to 12 cycles was run. TCRdb itself ran the 5' RACE reads through MiXCR, one entry per CDR3 protein. The data hold 1.5 million to 2 million distinct CDR3 sequences, with about 39% observed a single time. Specimen: blood. These receptor sequences come from a human donor in good health.

The rearrangement uses TRBV12-3 or TRBV12-4 and TRBJ1-6; D perhaps matches TRBD1 (5 bases). The V gene lost 5 bases and the J gene lost 7 bases, with 15 bases spanning the gap. The CDR3 extends over 15 amino acids. The CDR3 here is CASSAQRGRNSPLHF. In DNA form, the CDR3 reads TGTGCCAGCAGTGCCCAAAGGGGTCGAAATTCACCCCTCCACTTT.

In DNA, the CDR3 is TGTGCCAGCAGCTTAGAGGAGGGTGGCACTGAAGCTTTCTTT. Translating it yields CASSLEEGGTEAFF. The chain couples TRBV7-9 to TRBJ1-1, with D unresolved. Germline V lookup: CDR1 SEHNR, CDR2 FQNEAQ (reference sequence). Trimming left V 1 base short and J 4 bases short, with 10 bases between. This CDR3 is 14 amino acids long.

This clonotype appeared many times. V is TRBV6-5 and J is TRBJ2-1; 10 nucleotides align to TRBD2. Trimming took 4 bases from V and 9 from J; bases not matched to a gene: 3. Germline CDR1 reads MNHEY; CDR2 reads SVGAGI. The CDR3 consists of 13 residues. CDR3 nucleotides: TGTGCCAGCAGTTTAGGACTAGCGGCTGAGCAGTTCTTC. It specifies CASSLGLAAEQFF.

The V and J genes are TRBV4-2 and TRBJ1-6; 9 bases align to TRBD1. V was clipped by 0 bases and J by 9 bases; unmatched bases: 3. The CDR3 extends over 15 amino acids. Per the germline V gene, CDR1 is LGHNA and CDR2 is YNFKEQ. This CDR3 is CASSQDTGGASPLHF. CDR3 DNA sequence: TGTGCCAGCAGCCAAGACACAGGGGGCGCTTCACCCCTCCACTTT.

The V gene is TRBV15, the J gene TRBJ1-5, with D tentatively TRBD1 (5 bases). The CDR3 sequence is 14 residues long. Trimming shortened V by 1 base and J by 6 bases, and 10 bases separated the two germline ends. Germline V gives CDR1 LNHNV, CDR2 YYDKDF (reference sequence). The CDR3 coding sequence is TGTGCCACCAGCAGAGTCAGGGCGGCTCAGCCCCAGCATTTT. As protein: CATSRVRAAQPQHF.

The chain combines TRBV5-5 with TRBJ2-1; D unresolved. This CDR3 has 16 residues. V was cut by 0 bases and J by 2 bases, with 12 bases left in between. Germline V gene data show CDR1 as SGHKS and CDR2 as YYEKEE (reference sequence). CDR3 bases: TGTGCCAGCAGCTTGGCCTTAGTACCTACCTACAATGAGCAGTTCTTC. Its translation is CASSLALVPTYNEQFF.

V is TRBV5-1 and J is TRBJ2-7; 7 bases align to TRBD1. Per the germline V gene, CDR1 is SGHRS and CDR2 is YFSETQ. CDR3 length: 17 amino acids. The V gene end was trimmed by 2 bases and the J gene end by 4 bases; junction bases not matched to a gene: 15. This CDR3 is CASSFGSRTGLIYEQYF. The CDR3 nucleotides read TGCGCCAGCAGCTTCGGTTCCCGGACAGGCCTAATTTACGAGCAGTACTTC. Based on the CDR3 plus reference TRBV5-1 and TRBJ2-7, the full variable domain is KAGVTQTPRYLIKTRGQQVTLSCSPISGHRSVSWYQQTPGQGLQFLFEYFSETQRNKGNFPGRFSGRQFSNSRSEMNVSTLELGDSALYLCASSFGSRTGLIYEQYFGPGTRLTVT.

This clonotype was recorded many times. The gene calls are TRBV20-1 and TRBJ2-5; D gene uncertain. The CDR3 is 12 amino acids. V lost 6 bases, J lost 5 bases, and 13 bases lay in between. CDR1 and CDR2 from the germline V gene are DFQATT and SNEGSKA (reference sequence). The CDR3 nucleotides read TGCAGTGCCAGTCTCGGCATGGAGACCCAGTACTTC. This gives the protein CSASLGMETQYF.

This clonotype was seen a few times. The chain uses TRBV4-3 and TRBJ2-1, with 11 nucleotides matching TRBD2. J was trimmed by 1 base and V by 0 bases; bases with no gene match: 2. This CDR3 has 17 residues. Germline-derived CDR1 and CDR2 are LGHNA and YSLEER. CDR3 nucleotide sequence: TGCGCCAGCAGCCAAGAGATAGCGGGGGGGTCCTACAATGAGCAGTTCTTC. It yields the protein CASSQEIAGGSYNEQFF.

This rearrangement joins TRBV20-1 to TRBJ2-7; D perhaps matches TRBD1 (5 bases). The CDR3 sequence is 12 residues long. The V gene lost 3 bases and the J gene lost 5 bases, with 11 bases spanning the gap. CDR1 is DFQATT, CDR2 SNEGSKA, per germline (reference sequence). DNA of the CDR3: TGCAGTGCTAGGCAGGGTCCCCACGAGCAGTACTTC. This gives the protein CSARQGPHEQYF.

To note about this clonotype: Sequence at one end of the junction differs from germline and may be a read error. This chain links TRBV4-3 with TRBJ2-3; possibly TRBD1 for D (5 bases). This CDR3 comprises 16 residues. The V gene's germline CDR1 is LGHNA and CDR2 YSLEER. DNA of the CDR3: TGCGCCAGCAGCCAAGATAATTTCTGGAGCACAGGTACGCAGTATTTT. This sequence encodes CASSQDNFWSTGTQYF.

The CDR3 sequence is CASSEALGSPLTQYF. In DNA, the CDR3 is TGTGCCAGCAGCGAAGCCCTCGGGTCCCCCTTAACCCAGTACTTC. This chain connects TRBV3-1 to TRBJ2-5; D unresolved. There are 15 residues in the CDR3. Germline V gives CDR1 LGHDT, CDR2 YNNKEL (reference sequence). The V and J ends lost 5 bases and 8 bases respectively, with 21 bases between them.

The chain has TRBV20-1 and TRBJ2-5, with 7 bases aligning to TRBD1. The CDR3 is 16 residues long. V gave up 5 bases and J gave up 1 base; unmatched junction bases: 13. CDR1 is DFQATT, CDR2 SNEGSKA, per germline (reference sequence). CDR3 nucleotides: TGCAGTGCTCAACCGCAGTCCGGGACAGTCCAAGAGACCCAGTACTTC. Protein sequence: CSAQPQSGTVQETQYF.

The chain has TRBV29-1 and TRBJ1-1; D unresolved. CDR3 length: 10 amino acids. CDR1 and CDR2 (germline): SQVTM, ANQGSEA. The ends were cut back, 4 bases at V and 7 bases at J, with 7 bases in the middle. CDR3 in DNA: TGCAGCGTTGTCCAAGGTGAAGCTTTCTTT. Amino acids: CSVVQGEAFF.

A note on this clonotype: The germline gene is not matched at one end of the junction; a read error may be the cause. This chain links TRBV2 with TRBJ2-7, with TRBD2 matching over 9 bases. The germline gives CDR1 SNHLY, CDR2 FYNNEI. CDR3 length: 13 residues. In DNA, the CDR3 is TGTGCCCGCAGCGGGGGGTTTCCCTACGAGCAGTACTTC. Translating gives CARSGGFPYEQYF.